These 23 T cell receptor beta chains came from one sample sequenced in a study of T cells in Graves' hyperthyroidism and ophthalmopathy. TCR beta CDR3 sequences were amplified from RNA transcripts. The HTBI set primed first-round TCR CDR3 RT-PCR. TCRdb ran MiXCR on the multiplex PCR reads and lists one entry per CDR3 protein. The sample shows just under 750,000 distinct CDR3 sequences, around a third of them seen only once. The sequencing input was blood. Receptors originate from a woman aged 40 to 55 with Graves' hyperthyroidism.

As for this clonotype: This could be a read error, since a much larger clone is one nucleotide away. The V call is TRBV7-9, the J call TRBJ1-2; D is undetermined. Germline loops: CDR1 SEHNR, CDR2 FQNEAQ (reference sequence). The CDR3 totals 14 residues. CDR3 nucleotide sequence: TGTGCCAGTAAGCTCCACCGCTCCGAGAAAGGCTGCACCTTC. Its translation: CASKLHRSEKGCTF.

This clonotype has only a few counts. The chain is built from TRBV6-5 and TRBJ2-7; perhaps TRBD2 as D (5 bases). V was clipped by 8 bases and J by 6 bases, with 11 bases between them. CDR1 MNHEY and CDR2 SVGAGI come from the germline V gene. This CDR3 spans 11 amino acids. The CDR3 nucleotides are TGTGCCAGCCTTGAACTAGGCGAGCAGTACTTC. Amino acid sequence: CASLELGEQYF.

The chain recombines TRBV3-1 with TRBJ1-4; weak D call: TRBD1 (5 bases). The CDR3 consists of 15 residues. Germline CDR1 is LGHDT and CDR2 is YNNKEL (reference sequence). Trimming took 3 bases from V and 7 from J, leaving 15 bases between them. The CDR3 DNA reads TGTGCCAGCAGCCACTCCGGGACGGCGGTTGAAAAACTGTTTTTT. It codes for CASSHSGTAVEKLFF.

This clonotype occurred a few times. The genes are TRBV6-1 and TRBJ1-5, with TRBD1 identical over 8 bases. Trimming removed 7 bases from V and 9 bases from J; junction bases left unmatched: 8. The germline V gene has CDR1 MNHNS and CDR2 SASEGT. CDR3 length: 13 amino acids. CDR3 DNA: TGTGCCAGCACCGGACAGGGCCTGGCGCCCCAGCATTTT. As protein: CASTGQGLAPQHF.

This clonotype was seen ten or more times. This chain joins TRBV2 and TRBJ1-4, with D possibly matching TRBD1 (6 bases). The CDR3 contains 13 residues. V was cut by 6 bases and J by 7 bases, with 12 bases left in between. Germline V gene lookup returns CDR1 SNHLY and CDR2 FYNNEI. CDR3 amino acids: CASSGGLGEKLFF. Written as DNA, the CDR3 is TGTGCCAGCAGCGGGGGGCTAGGTGAAAAACTGTTTTTT.

This clonotype was counted only a few times. This chain links TRBV27 with TRBJ1-1; the D gene is possibly TRBD1 (6 bases). CDR3 length: 11 amino acids. Trimming cost V 7 bases and J 6 bases, with 9 bases left between them. Germline V gene sequence: CDR1 MNHEY, CDR2 SMNVEV (reference sequence). The CDR3 protein is CASTRGSEAFF. In nucleotides, the CDR3 is TGTGCCAGCACCAGGGGCTCTGAAGCTTTCTTT.

This clonotype was seen once. The chain combines TRBV10-3 with TRBJ1-5, with D possibly being TRBD1 (5 bases). CDR1 is ENHRY, CDR2 SYGVKD, per germline. The germline V and J ends were trimmed by 2 bases and 14 bases, with 16 bases remaining between them. This CDR3 contains 13 residues. The CDR3 sequence: CAISEEGRGLEHF. In DNA, the CDR3 is TGTGCCATCAGTGAGGAAGGACGGGGCCTCGAGCATTTT.

V gene TRBV10-3 combines with J gene TRBJ2-2; D might be TRBD1 (6 bases). Germline lookup yields CDR1 ENHRY and CDR2 SYGVKD. The CDR3 has 16 residues. V was cut by 6 bases and J by 2 bases, with 16 bases left in between. CDR3 residues: CAIREGEGGNTGELFF. Written as DNA, the CDR3 is TGTGCCATCAGGGAAGGGGAAGGGGGTAACACCGGGGAGCTGTTTTTT.

The chain links TRBV2 to TRBJ2-5, with 9 bases that match TRBD2. Germline V gene data show CDR1 as SNHLY and CDR2 as FYNNEI. V shed 5 bases and J 7 bases; nucleotides not matched to a gene: 5. The CDR3 extends over 13 amino acids. For the CDR3, the DNA is TGTGCCAGCAGTCCCTTACTAGCGGGGACCCAGTACTTC. It is translated as CASSPLLAGTQYF.

The chain uses TRBV20-1 and TRBJ2-5; tentatively, D is TRBD1 (6 bases). The CDR3 totals 13 residues. CDR1 and CDR2 from the germline V gene are DFQATT and SNEGSKA (reference sequence). Between the trimmed V and J ends, which lost 1 base and 3 bases, there was a span of 9 bases. The CDR3: CSARVQGKETQYF. The CDR3 DNA is TGCAGTGCTAGAGTGCAGGGGAAAGAGACCCAGTACTTC.

This clonotype was counted many times. V and J are TRBV19 and TRBJ1-5; D is possibly TRBD1 (5 bases). This CDR3 comprises 14 residues. CDR1 is LNHDA and CDR2 is SQIVND in the germline V gene (reference sequence). Trimming stripped 7 bases from V and 8 bases from J, with 18 bases between. Here the CDR3 DNA reads TGTGCCAGTAAACTGGGGGTTAGGGATGAGCCCCAGCATTTT. Residues: CASKLGVRDEPQHF.

V is TRBV10-3 and J is TRBJ1-5, with D possibly TRBD1 on 5 matching bases. Germline CDR1 reads ENHRY; CDR2 reads SYGVKD. Trimming removed 4 bases at V and 5 bases at J, with 12 bases between. This CDR3 comprises 14 residues. The chain's CDR3 is CAISAEGNDQPQHF. CDR3 DNA sequence: TGTGCCATCAGTGCCGAGGGGAACGATCAGCCCCAGCATTTT.

This clonotype has just a few counts. The V and J genes are TRBV6-5 and TRBJ1-2, with a possible D match to TRBD1 (6 bases). This CDR3 spans 17 amino acids. Germline loops: CDR1 MNHEY, CDR2 SVGAGI. V lost 2 bases and J lost 2, with 18 bases in between. The CDR3 protein is CASSYDSRGGGNYGYTF. CDR3 DNA sequence: TGTGCCAGCAGTTACGATTCGAGGGGAGGGGGGAACTATGGCTACACCTTC.

The chain carries TRBV10-3 and TRBJ1-5; D gene uncertain. Germline V CDR1 and CDR2: ENHRY, SYGVKD. V was shortened by 2 bases and J by 11 bases, with 16 bases between the two germline ends. The CDR3 runs to 14 residues. This chain's CDR3 is CAISENSGGETQHF. The CDR3 DNA follows: TGTGCCATCAGTGAGAACAGCGGTGGGGAGACCCAGCATTTT.

This clonotype turned up a few times. The V gene is TRBV3-1, the J gene TRBJ2-7; TRBD2 matches at 7 bases. Germline-derived CDR1 and CDR2 are LGHDT and YNNKEL (reference sequence). The CDR3 spans 13 residues. The V segment lost 8 bases and the J segment 0 bases; nucleotides outside the gene matches: 4. The CDR3 here is CASSRLASYEQYF. The CDR3 DNA is TGTGCCAGCTCACGACTAGCCTCCTACGAGCAGTACTTC.

Of note for this clonotype: A much larger clone lies one base from this, so it may be a read error. The chain combines TRBV10-3 with TRBJ1-1; the D gene is possibly TRBD1 (5 bases). Germline lookup yields CDR1 ENHRY and CDR2 SYGVKD. This CDR3 has 13 amino acids. The germline V and J ends were trimmed by 5 bases and 11 bases, with 18 bases remaining between them. The CDR3 reads CAISRGGGAEAFF. The CDR3 DNA sequence: TGTGCCATCAGTCGCGGCGGAGGGGCCGAGGCTTTCTTT.

The genes are TRBV7-2 and TRBJ1-6; D is perhaps TRBD1 (5 bases). Germline lookup yields CDR1 SGHTA and CDR2 FQGNSA. V was shortened by 1 base and J by 7 bases, with 14 bases between the two germline ends. CDR3 length equals 16 residues. The CDR3 sequence is CASSLGARKGNSPLHF. DNA for the CDR3: TGTGCCAGCAGCTTAGGGGCCCGTAAGGGGAATTCACCCCTCCACTTT.

This clonotype was observed at least ten times. The chain employs TRBV15 and TRBJ1-2, with D perhaps TRBD1 (6 bases). The CDR3 extends over 15 amino acids. The ends were cut back, 0 bases at V and 8 bases at J, with 16 bases in the middle. Germline CDR1 and CDR2: LNHNV and YYDKDF (reference sequence). The CDR3 DNA is TGTGCCACCAGCAGAGACTATACAGGGAATCGGGGCTACACCTTC. It codes for CATSRDYTGNRGYTF.

This clonotype was recorded at least ten times. The rearrangement uses TRBV20-1 and TRBJ1-5; D unresolved. This CDR3 contains 12 residues. Trimming took off 3 bases at V and 2 bases at J, with 5 bases between the two ends. CDR1 is DFQATT and CDR2 is SNEGSKA in the germline V gene (reference sequence). The CDR3 loop is CSASTGNQPQHF. The CDR3 region has the DNA TGCAGTGCTAGTACAGGCAATCAGCCCCAGCATTTT.

The genes are TRBV30 and TRBJ1-2; D gene uncertain. Germline V CDR1 and CDR2: GTSNPN, SVGIG (reference sequence). CDR3 size: 11 residues. V lost 2 bases and J lost 12, with 13 bases in between. CDR3 DNA sequence: TGTGCCTGGAGTTCAGGCGGCGGCCACACCTTC. It encodes CAWSSGGGHTF.

This clonotype was found once. The chain is built from TRBV7-2 and TRBJ2-2, with D possibly being TRBD1 (7 bases). CDR3 length equals 18 residues. V was shortened by 3 bases and J by 8 bases, with 25 bases between the two germline ends. Germline V CDR1 and CDR2: SGHTA, FQGNSA. The CDR3 DNA reads as TGTGCCAGCAGCTTTAGGGGAGTGGGACTGGCAGGGGGGGGGGAGCTGTTTTTT. This codes for CASSFRGVGLAGGGELFF.

In this sample, this clonotype turned up many times. This sequence joins TRBV19 and TRBJ1-6; a weak D match, TRBD1 (6 bases). This CDR3 spans 12 amino acids. In germline, CDR1 is LNHDA, CDR2 SQIVND (reference sequence). Trimming stripped 6 bases from V and 12 bases from J, with 12 bases between. Here the CDR3 DNA reads TGTGCCAGTAGAGGGACACGCGAACCCCTCCACTTT. It is translated as CASRGTREPLHF.

V usage is TRBV28 and J usage is TRBJ1-4; D unclear. CDR3 length equals 11 residues. Germline V gene sequence: CDR1 MDHEN, CDR2 SYDVKM. The germline V and J ends were trimmed by 7 bases and 6 bases, with 6 bases remaining between them. The CDR3 protein is CASTQDEKLFF. The CDR3 nucleotides read TGTGCCAGCACCCAGGATGAAAAACTGTTTTTT. Full variable domain (rest looked up from reference TRBV28 and TRBJ1-4): DVKVTQSSRYLVKRTGEKVFLECVQDMDHENMFWYRQDPGLGLRLIYFSYDVKMKEKGDIPEGYSVSREKKERFSLILESASTNQTSMYLCASTQDEKLFFGSGTQLSVL.